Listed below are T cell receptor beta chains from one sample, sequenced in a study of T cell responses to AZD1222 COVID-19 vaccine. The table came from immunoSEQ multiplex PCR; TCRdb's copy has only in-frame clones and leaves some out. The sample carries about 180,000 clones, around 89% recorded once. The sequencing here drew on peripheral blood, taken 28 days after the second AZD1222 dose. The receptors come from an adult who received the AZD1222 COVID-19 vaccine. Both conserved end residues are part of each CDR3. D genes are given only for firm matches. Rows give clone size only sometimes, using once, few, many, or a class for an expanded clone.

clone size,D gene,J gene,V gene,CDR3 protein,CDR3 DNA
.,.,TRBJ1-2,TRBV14,CASSQGRVYYGYTF,TGTGCCAGCAGCCAAGGCAGGGTCTACTATGGCTACACCTTC
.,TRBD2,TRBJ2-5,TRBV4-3,CASSQGRQGRLAGGGSQETQYF,TGCGCCAGCAGCCAGGGACGGCAGGGGAGACTAGCGGGAGGGGGATCCCAAGAGACCCAGTACTTC
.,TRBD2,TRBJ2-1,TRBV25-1,CASSEYTSSGSTYNEQFF,TGTGCCAGCAGTGAATATACGTCTAGCGGGAGTACCTACAATGAGCAGTTCTTC
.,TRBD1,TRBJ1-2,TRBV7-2,CASSLGAGTAYGYTF,TGTGCCAGCAGCTTAGGGGCCGGGACAGCCTATGGCTACACCTTC
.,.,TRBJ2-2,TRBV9,CASSPRTANTGELFF,TGTGCCAGCAGCCCCAGGACTGCGAACACCGGGGAGCTGTTTTTT
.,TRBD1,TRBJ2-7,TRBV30,CAWTPGQGTYEQYF,TGTGCCTGGACCCCGGGACAGGGGACCTACGAGCAGTACTTC
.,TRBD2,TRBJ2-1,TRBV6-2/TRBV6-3,CASSFSGSGYNEQFF,TGTGCCAGCAGCTTTAGCGGGAGTGGTTACAATGAGCAGTTCTTC
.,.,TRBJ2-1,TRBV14,CASSQGLGAYNEQFF,TGTGCCAGCAGCCAAGGGTTGGGCGCCTACAATGAGCAGTTCTTC
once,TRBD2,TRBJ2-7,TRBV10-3,CAISSGTSGYEQYF,TGTGCCATCAGTTCCGGGACTAGCGGATACGAGCAGTACTTC
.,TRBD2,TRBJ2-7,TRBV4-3,CASSQQASGSYEQYF,TGCGCCAGCAGCCAACAGGCTAGCGGGAGTTACGAGCAGTACTTC
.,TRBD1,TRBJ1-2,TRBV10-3,CAIRTGALNYGYTF,TGTGCCATACGGACAGGGGCACTCAACTATGGCTACACTTTC
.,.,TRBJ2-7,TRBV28,CASSPPSVVEQYF,TGTGCCAGCAGTCCACCTAGTGTGGTCGAGCAGTACTTC
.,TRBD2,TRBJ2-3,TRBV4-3,CASSQDAGGSSTDTQYF,TGCGCCAGCAGCCAAGATGCGGGAGGGTCAAGCACAGATACGCAGTATTTT
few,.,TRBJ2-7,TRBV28,CASETRSINEQYF,TGTGCCAGCGAGACAAGGTCTATCAACGAGCAGTACTTC
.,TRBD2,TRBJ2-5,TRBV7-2,CASSLVGAGGQETQYF,TGTGCCAGCAGCTTAGTTGGTGCGGGAGGGCAGGAGACCCAGTACTTC
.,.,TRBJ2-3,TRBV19,CASSILRGDTQYF,TGTGCCAGTAGTATTTTACGTGGAGATACGCAGTATTTT
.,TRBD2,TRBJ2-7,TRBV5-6,CASSLGGNYEQYF,TGTGCCAGCAGCCTCGGGGGGAACTACGAGCAGTACTTC
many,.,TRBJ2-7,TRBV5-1,CASTPRPGDYEQYF,TGCGCCAGCACCCCGAGGCCCGGGGACTACGAGCAGTACTTC
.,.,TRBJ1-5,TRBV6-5,CASNFLPDSNQPQHF,TGTGCCAGCAACTTTCTGCCGGATAGCAATCAGCCCCAGCATTTT
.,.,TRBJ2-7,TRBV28,CASRRLDFYEQYF,TGTGCCAGCAGACGACTAGATTTCTACGAGCAGTACTTC
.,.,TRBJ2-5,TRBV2,CASREQETQYF,TGTGCCAGCAGGGAACAAGAGACCCAGTACTTC
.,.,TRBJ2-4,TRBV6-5,CASSYGLAAKNIQYF,TGTGCCAGCAGTTACGGTCTAGCGGCCAAAAACATTCAGTACTTC
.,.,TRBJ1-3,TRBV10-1,CASSDPPGEAGNTIYF,TGCGCCAGCAGTGACCCGCCAGGGGAAGCTGGAAACACCATATATTTT
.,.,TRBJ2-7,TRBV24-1,CATSDGGVEPYEQYF,TGTGCCACCAGTGATGGAGGGGTAGAGCCTTACGAGCAGTACTTC
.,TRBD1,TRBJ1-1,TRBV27,CASSHGQGTTEAFF,TGTGCCAGCAGTCACGGACAGGGAACGACTGAAGCTTTCTTT
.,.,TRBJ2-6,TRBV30,CAWSAITRSGANVLTF,TGTGCCTGGAGTGCCATCACACGTTCTGGGGCCAACGTCCTGACTTTC
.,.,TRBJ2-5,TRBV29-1,CSGKEETQYF,TGCAGCGGTAAAGAAGAGACCCAGTACTTC
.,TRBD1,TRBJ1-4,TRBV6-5,CASTQGATNEKLFF,TGTGCCAGTACACAGGGGGCAACTAATGAAAAACTGTTTTTT
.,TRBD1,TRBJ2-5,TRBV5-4,CASSRPGTGRETQYF,TGTGCCAGCAGCCGCCCCGGGACAGGTAGAGAGACCCAGTACTTC
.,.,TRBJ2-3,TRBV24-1,CATGSPWGTDTQYF,TGTGCCACCGGCAGCCCGTGGGGGACAGATACGCAGTATTTT
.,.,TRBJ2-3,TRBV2,CASSGGTLTRSTDTQYF,TGTGCCAGCAGTGGCGGGACCCTAACTCGTAGCACAGATACGCAGTATTTT
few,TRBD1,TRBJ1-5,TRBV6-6,CASSYSPTGDQPQHF,TGTGCCAGCAGTTACTCCCCGACAGGGGATCAGCCCCAGCATTTT
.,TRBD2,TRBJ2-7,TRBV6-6,CASSYSGRGGYEQYF,TGTGCCAGCAGTTACTCGGGACGGGGGGGCTACGAGCAGTACTTC
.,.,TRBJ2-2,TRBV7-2,CASSSQGYTGELFF,TGTGCCAGCAGCTCACAGGGATACACCGGGGAGCTGTTTTTT
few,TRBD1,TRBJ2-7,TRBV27,CASSLRVDRAKAYF,TGTGCCAGCAGTTTAAGGGTTGACAGGGCCAAGGCGTACTTC
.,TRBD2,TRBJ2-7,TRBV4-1,CASSPGLAVSYEQYF,TGCGCCAGCAGCCCGGGACTAGCGGTCTCCTACGAGCAGTACTTC
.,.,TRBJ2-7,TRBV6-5,CASTTAGYEQYF,TGTGCCAGCACCACGGCCGGGTACGAGCAGTACTTC
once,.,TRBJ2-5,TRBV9,CASSVTVGGETQYF,TGTGCCAGCAGCGTAACAGTGGGCGGGGAGACCCAGTACTTC
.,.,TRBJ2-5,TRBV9,CASSVGWVNQETQYF,TGTGCCAGCAGCGTGGGGTGGGTCAACCAAGAGACCCAGTACTTC
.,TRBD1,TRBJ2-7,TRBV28,CATRGQGAGSYEQYF,TGTGCCACCCGGGGCCAGGGGGCAGGCTCCTACGAGCAGTACTTC
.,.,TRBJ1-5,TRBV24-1,CATSASARDQPQHF,TGTGCCACCAGTGCATCAGCGCGAGATCAGCCCCAGCATTTT
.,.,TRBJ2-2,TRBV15,CATSRPGTNTGELFF,TGTGCCACCAGCAGACCAGGGACTAACACCGGGGAGCTGTTTTTT
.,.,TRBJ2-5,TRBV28,CASSTPGLQETQYF,TGTGCCAGCAGTACCCCCGGCCTCCAAGAGACCCAGTACTTC